These 10 T cell receptor beta chains were all obtained from the same sample, sequenced in a study of lymphopenia after photon versus proton radiotherapy. The method was immunoSEQ multiplex PCR; TCRdb's version includes in-frame clones alone and lacks a portion of them. The profile shows about 53,000 clones, around four fifths of them singletons. Material: peripheral blood, obtained from a patient treated with photon-based radiotherapy. These receptors all come from a man aged 50-60 years with gastric cancer.

The chain combines TRBV5-1 with TRBJ2-7, with 8 bases matching TRBD1. Germline V gives CDR1 SGHRS, CDR2 YFSETQ. Losses at the gene ends were 0 bases for V and 6 bases for J; bases not matched to a gene: 5. The CDR3 sequence is 14 residues long. The CDR3 sequence: CASSLGPGGGEQYF. CDR3 DNA sequence: TGCGCCAGCAGCTTGGGCCCAGGGGGCGGCGAGCAGTACTTC.

The table lists this clone with a count of one. This clone may be a read error of a much larger clone one base away. Other nucleotide sequences in the sample specify the same CDR3. The chain recombines TRBV19 with TRBJ2-7; unclear D gene. Trimming left V 3 bases short and J 0 bases short, with 6 bases between. The CDR3 runs 13 residues. Germline-derived CDR1 and CDR2 are LNHDA and SQIVND (reference sequence). CDR3 residues: CASSITGSYEQYF. CDR3 nucleotide sequence: TGTGCCAGTAGTATTACGGGCTCCTACGAGCAGTACTTC.

CDR3 nucleotide sequence: TGTGCCAGCAGCCGAGGGACAGGGCTTGAAGCTTTCTTT. Translated: CASSRGTGLEAFF. V usage is TRBV6-5 and J usage is TRBJ1-1; 9 bases agree with TRBD1. Germline values: CDR1 MNHEY, CDR2 SVGAGI. The CDR3 length is 13 residues. The trim removed 6 bases at V and 7 bases at J, leaving 6 bases unmatched.

The chain couples TRBV7-6 to TRBJ2-3; TRBD2 agrees at 7 bases. CDR1 and CDR2 (germline): SGHVS, FNYEAQ. Germline trimming cut 5 bases from V and 1 base from J; bases unmatched to any gene: 6. There are 15 residues in the CDR3. The CDR3 nucleotides read TGTGCCAGCAGCCGCACTAGCGACCGCACAGATACGCAGTATTTT. Translating it yields CASSRTSDRTDTQYF.

The chain couples TRBV7-9 to TRBJ2-5; 12 positions match TRBD2. Trimming cost V 4 bases and J 4 bases; bases outside gene matches: 1. There are 14 residues in the CDR3. CDR1 is SEHNR and CDR2 is FQNEAQ in the germline V gene (reference sequence). The CDR3 loop reads CASSSSGRGETQYF. CDR3 coding DNA: TGTGCCAGCAGCTCTAGCGGGAGGGGAGAGACCCAGTACTTC.

The J gene is TRBJ2-7, the V gene TRBV19; TRBD1 aligns across 8 bases. The length of the CDR3 is 13 residues. After removal of 9 bases from V and 6 bases from J, the junction contained 10 bases not matched to a gene. Germline V gives CDR1 LNHDA, CDR2 SQIVND (reference sequence). The CDR3 sequence is CASRRTGSGEQYF. DNA of the CDR3: TGTGCCAGCCGCCGGACAGGGTCCGGCGAGCAGTACTTC.

In this sample, this clone turned up once. J is TRBJ2-3 and V is TRBV7-9; TRBD2 matches at 14 bases. With 5 bases clipped from V and 1 base from J, the junction kept 5 bases outside the gene matches. This CDR3 contains 17 residues. CDR1 and CDR2 (germline): SEHNR, FQNEAQ (reference sequence). The CDR3 sequence: CASSPGLAGARTDTQYF. CDR3 sequence (DNA): TGTGCCAGCAGCCCGGGACTAGCGGGAGCGCGCACAGATACGCAGTATTTT. Looking up the rest from reference TRBV7-9 and TRBJ2-3 gives the full variable domain: DTGVSQNPRHKITKRGQNVTFRCDPISEHNRLYWYRQTLGQGPEFLTYFQNEAQLEKSRLLSDRFSAERPKGSFSTLEIQRTEQGDSAMYLCASSPGLAGARTDTQYFGPGTRLTVL.

This chain's CDR3 is CASSLLLRDPSFF. Here the CDR3 DNA reads TGTGCCAGCAGCTTACTTCTCAGGGACCCGTCGTTCTTC. This chain links TRBV11-2 with TRBJ2-1; D may correspond to TRBD1 or TRBD2 (5 bases each). Trimming shortened V by 2 bases and J by 15 bases, and 17 bases separated the two germline ends. Germline lookup yields CDR1 SGHAT and CDR2 FQNNGV. The CDR3 is made up of 13 amino acids.

This clone was counted once. The chain carries TRBV19 and TRBJ2-3; D ambiguous. The ends were cut back, 2 bases at V and 2 bases at J, with 2 bases in the middle. The CDR3 sequence is 12 residues long. CDR1 and CDR2 (germline): LNHDA, SQIVND (reference sequence). This CDR3 reads CASSINTDTQYF. The CDR3 bases are TGTGCCAGTAGTATAAACACAGATACGCAGTATTTT.

This clone has just a few counts. This chain joins TRBV6-6 and TRBJ1-3; unclear D gene. This CDR3 comprises 15 residues. CDR1 and CDR2 from the germline V gene are MNHNY and SVGAGI (reference sequence). V lost 0 bases and J lost 3, with 9 bases in between. CDR3 nucleotides: TGTGCCAGCAGTTACTCCCCCGAGGGTGGAAACACCATATATTTT. Its protein product is CASSYSPEGGNTIYF.